The T cell receptor beta chain under discussion was sequenced for a study of T cell repertoires in cytomegalovirus infection. As for the study in general: Both a matching HLA type and CMV infection were indicated by public TCR beta signatures. Study conclusions and caveats: Ex vivo responses were dominated by HLA-C-restricted CMV-specific TCR beta clonotypes. Individuals carrying CMV plus the relevant HLA were identified by cumulative frequency of public TCR beta families.

MiXCR was run by TCRdb on the reads, yielding one entry per CDR3 protein. The sample records about 130,000 distinct CDR3 sequences, roughly 9% being singletons. This clonotype came up a few times. The antigen is undetermined. Germline assignment: CDR1 SGHRS and CDR2 YFSETQ. The CDR3 has 12 amino acids. The ends were cut back, 4 bases at V and 4 bases at J, with 9 bases in the middle. The specimen was PBMCs. This clonotype was sampled from a human donor in good health (CMV status not recorded). Some clones in this sample may be carry-over from other donors' samples. V usage is TRBV5-1 and J usage is TRBJ2-7; possibly TRBD1 for D (6 bases). CDR3 sequence: CASSRDTYEQYF. In DNA, the CDR3 is TGCGCCAGCAGCCGGGACACATACGAGCAGTACTTC.